The table lists the clone carrying this TCR beta chain with a few counts. The CDR3 has 15 amino acids. CDR1 and CDR2 from the germline V gene are SGHRS and YFSETQ. With V trimmed by 6 bases and J by 4 bases, 9 bases remained unmatched. These data are taken from a study of blood T cells in healthy people across ages. With a J-beta primer mix and a sample-barcoded 5' primer, a second PCR ran about 7 to 12 cycles. All samples gave at least 2.5 million CDR3-containing paired-end reads. TCRdb itself ran the 5' RACE reads through MiXCR, one entry per CDR3 protein. This table holds 1.5 million to 2 million distinct CDR3 sequences, around 35% found once.

This clonotype was sampled from a woman aged 25 to 39 in good health. The V and J genes are TRBV5-1 and TRBJ2-2; the match to TRBD1 covers 7 bases. Sequencing was carried out using blood. CDR3 sequence: CASTESHRGTGELFF. The CDR3 DNA sequence: TGCGCCAGCACCGAGTCTCACAGGGGCACCGGGGAGCTGTTTTTT.